This TCR beta chain was recorded in a study of T cells expressing NK-cell markers. Background on the study: Underlying the TCR beta repertoires were sorted CD3+CD56+NKG2C+, CD3+CD56+NKG2C- and CD3+CD56-NKG2C+ T cells.

As concerns this clonotype: Its antigen is as yet unknown.

This CDR3 has 13 amino acids. The germline gives CDR1 ENHRY, CDR2 SYGVKD. General study results and limits: Whether expanded NKG2C+ T cell clones recognized HCMV stayed uncertain.

From its re-call of the 5' RACE reads, TCRdb lists each CDR3 protein once, without DNA. In all, the sample yields about 460,000 distinct CDR3 sequences. This chain connects TRBV10-3 to TRBJ1-3. The specimen was blood T cells: a sorted CD56 or NKG2C T cell subset, CD4+ or CD8+ T cells, or bulk PBMC T cells (not recorded which). This clonotype was sampled from a woman between 45 and 60 years old in good health. The CDR3 region is CAIAANSGNTIYF.